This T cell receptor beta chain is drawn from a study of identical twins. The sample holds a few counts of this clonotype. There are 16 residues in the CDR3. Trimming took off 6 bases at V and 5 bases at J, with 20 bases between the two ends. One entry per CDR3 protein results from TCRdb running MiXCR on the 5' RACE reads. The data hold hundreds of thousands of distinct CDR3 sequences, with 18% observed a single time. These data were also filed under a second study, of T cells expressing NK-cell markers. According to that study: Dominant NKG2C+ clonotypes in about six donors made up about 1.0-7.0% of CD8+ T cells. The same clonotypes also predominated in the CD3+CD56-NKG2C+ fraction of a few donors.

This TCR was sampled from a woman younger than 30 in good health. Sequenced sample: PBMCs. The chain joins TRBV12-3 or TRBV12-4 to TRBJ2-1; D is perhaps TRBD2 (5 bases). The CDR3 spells CASRTLSARENNEQFF. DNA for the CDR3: TGTGCCAGCAGGACGCTCAGCGCGAGGGAGAACAATGAGCAGTTCTTC.